The text below deals with one T cell receptor (beta chain). This sample was included in a study of blood T cell repertoires in COVID-19. For the study at large: The United States, Italy and Spain supplied acute and convalescent COVID-19 samples. T cells, B-cell-depleted T cells, or PBMCs provided the cDNA or gDNA that served as material.

Study processing details: Amplified reference gene primers provided the basis for estimating nucleated cell counts. Sequencing was performed with immunoSEQ multiplex PCR; in TCRdb, only in-frame clones are kept and a portion is missing. V, J and clone size are those of that table, while D and trimming were read from the DNA. The repertoire has roughly 200,000 clones, 80% to 95% of them found once; the top ten carry approximately 0.5%. The sample taken for sequencing was peripheral blood. This TCR derives from a man aged 45-60 years with acute or convalescent COVID-19.

The CDR3 sequence: CASSVHLSGSPYNEQFF. DNA for the CDR3: TGTGCCAGCAGCGTACACCTTAGCGGGAGCCCCTACAATGAGCAGTTCTTC. The chain uses TRBV5-4 and TRBJ2-1; 9 nucleotides line up with TRBD2. The CDR3 is 17 residues long. Losses at the gene ends were 4 bases for V and 2 bases for J; bases not matched to a gene: 10. Germline-derived CDR1 and CDR2 are SGHNT and YYREEE (reference sequence).